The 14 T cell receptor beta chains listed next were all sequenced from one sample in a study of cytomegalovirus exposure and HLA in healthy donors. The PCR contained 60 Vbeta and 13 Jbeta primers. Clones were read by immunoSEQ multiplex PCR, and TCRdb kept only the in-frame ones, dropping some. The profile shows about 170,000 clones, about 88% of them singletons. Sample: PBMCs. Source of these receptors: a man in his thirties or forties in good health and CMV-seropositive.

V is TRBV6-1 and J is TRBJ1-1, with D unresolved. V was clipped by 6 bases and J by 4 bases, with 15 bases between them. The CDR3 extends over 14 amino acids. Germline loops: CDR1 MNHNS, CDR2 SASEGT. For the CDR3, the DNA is TGTGCCAGCAGACTCCTAGCGGGAGGCACTGAAGCTTTCTTT. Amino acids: CASRLLAGGTEAFF.

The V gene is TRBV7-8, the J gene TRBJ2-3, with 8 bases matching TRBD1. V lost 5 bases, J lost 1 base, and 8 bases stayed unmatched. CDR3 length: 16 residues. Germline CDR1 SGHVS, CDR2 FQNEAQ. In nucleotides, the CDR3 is TGTGCCAGCAGCCGGGACAGGCCACGGGGCACAGATACGCAGTATTTT. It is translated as CASSRDRPRGTDTQYF.

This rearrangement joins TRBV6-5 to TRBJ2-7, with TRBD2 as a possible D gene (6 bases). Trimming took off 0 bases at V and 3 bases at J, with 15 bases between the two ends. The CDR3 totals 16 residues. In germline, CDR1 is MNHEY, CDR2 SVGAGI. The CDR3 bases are TGTGCCAGCAGTTACTCGAAGGGGACTTATCTCTACGAGCAGTACTTC. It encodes CASSYSKGTYLYEQYF.

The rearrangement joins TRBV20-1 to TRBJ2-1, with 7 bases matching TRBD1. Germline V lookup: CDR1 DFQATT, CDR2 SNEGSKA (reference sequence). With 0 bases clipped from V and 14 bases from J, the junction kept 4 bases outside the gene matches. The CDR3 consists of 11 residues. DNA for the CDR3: TGCAGTGCTAGAGATGGGCAGGGGGAGTTCTTC. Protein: CSARDGQGEFF.

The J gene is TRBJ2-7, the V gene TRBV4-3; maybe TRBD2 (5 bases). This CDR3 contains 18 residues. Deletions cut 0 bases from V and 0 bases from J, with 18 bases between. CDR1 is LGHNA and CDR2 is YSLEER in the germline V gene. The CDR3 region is CASSQDPVGGLVSYEQYF. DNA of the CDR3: TGCGCCAGCAGCCAAGATCCGGTCGGAGGCCTCGTCTCCTACGAGCAGTACTTC.

The CDR3 protein is CASSLRGTPSTDTQYF. In DNA, the CDR3 is TGTGCCAGCAGCTTACGGGGGACCCCAAGCACAGATACGCAGTATTTT. This chain connects TRBV7-6 to TRBJ2-3; weak D call: TRBD2 (6 bases). This CDR3 comprises 16 residues. The germline V gene encodes CDR1 SGHVS and CDR2 FNYEAQ. Trimming stripped 2 bases from V and 0 bases from J, with 12 bases between.

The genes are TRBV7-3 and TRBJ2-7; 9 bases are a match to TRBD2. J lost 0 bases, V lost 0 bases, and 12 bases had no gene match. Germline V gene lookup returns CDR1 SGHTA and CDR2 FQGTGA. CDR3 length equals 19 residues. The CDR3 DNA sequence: TGTGCCAGCAGCTTAACCCGGGACAGCGGGAGGCCCCCCTCCTACGAGCAGTACTTC. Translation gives CASSLTRDSGRPPSYEQYF.

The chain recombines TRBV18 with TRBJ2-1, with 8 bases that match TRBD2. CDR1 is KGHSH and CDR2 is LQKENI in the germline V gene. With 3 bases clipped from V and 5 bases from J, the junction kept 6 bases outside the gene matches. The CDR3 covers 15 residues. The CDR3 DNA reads TGTGCCAGCTCACCCCGGACTAGCAGGGACAATGAGCAGTTCTTC. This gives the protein CASSPRTSRDNEQFF.

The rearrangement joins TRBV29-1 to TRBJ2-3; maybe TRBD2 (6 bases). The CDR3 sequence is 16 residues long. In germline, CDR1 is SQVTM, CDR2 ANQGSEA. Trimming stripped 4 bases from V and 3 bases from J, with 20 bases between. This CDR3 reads CSVVGGSGSVTDTQYF. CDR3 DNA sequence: TGCAGCGTTGTCGGGGGTAGCGGTAGCGTAACAGATACGCAGTATTTT.

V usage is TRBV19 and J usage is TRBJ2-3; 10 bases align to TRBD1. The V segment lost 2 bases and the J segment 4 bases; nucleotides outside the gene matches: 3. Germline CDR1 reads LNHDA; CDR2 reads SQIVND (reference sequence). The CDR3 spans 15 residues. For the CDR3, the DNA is TGTGCCAGTAGTATACCGGGACAGGGGTCAGATACGCAGTATTTT. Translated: CASSIPGQGSDTQYF.

This chain's CDR3 is CASSPSSGRARTGELFF. In DNA, the CDR3 is TGTGCCAGCAGCCCCTCTAGCGGGAGGGCCCGGACCGGGGAGCTGTTTTTT. The rearrangement links TRBV7-9 to TRBJ2-2; TRBD2 matches 12 bases. The junction had 9 bases not matched to a gene; V was cut back by 5 bases and J by 5 bases. Germline V gives CDR1 SEHNR, CDR2 FQNEAQ (reference sequence). The CDR3 has 17 amino acids.

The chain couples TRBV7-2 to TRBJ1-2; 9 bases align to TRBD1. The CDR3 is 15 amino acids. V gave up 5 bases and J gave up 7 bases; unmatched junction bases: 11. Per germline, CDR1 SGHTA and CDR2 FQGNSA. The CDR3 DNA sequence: TGTGCCAGCAGCCCCCCGACAGGGGGTCGGGGTGGCTACACCTTC. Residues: CASSPPTGGRGGYTF.

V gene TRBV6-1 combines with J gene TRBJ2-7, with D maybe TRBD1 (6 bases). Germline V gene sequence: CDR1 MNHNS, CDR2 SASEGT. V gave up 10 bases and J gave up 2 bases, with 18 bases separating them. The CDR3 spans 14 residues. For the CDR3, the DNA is TGTGCCATACTCCGGGACATCGGAGCCTACGAGCAGTACTTC. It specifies CAILRDIGAYEQYF.

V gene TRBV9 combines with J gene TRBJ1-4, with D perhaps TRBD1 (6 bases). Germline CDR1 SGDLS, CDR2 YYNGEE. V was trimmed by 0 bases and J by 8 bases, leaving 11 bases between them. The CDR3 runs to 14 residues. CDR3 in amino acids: CASSVAGAREKLFF. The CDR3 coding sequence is TGTGCCAGCAGCGTAGCAGGGGCGCGGGAAAAACTGTTTTTT.